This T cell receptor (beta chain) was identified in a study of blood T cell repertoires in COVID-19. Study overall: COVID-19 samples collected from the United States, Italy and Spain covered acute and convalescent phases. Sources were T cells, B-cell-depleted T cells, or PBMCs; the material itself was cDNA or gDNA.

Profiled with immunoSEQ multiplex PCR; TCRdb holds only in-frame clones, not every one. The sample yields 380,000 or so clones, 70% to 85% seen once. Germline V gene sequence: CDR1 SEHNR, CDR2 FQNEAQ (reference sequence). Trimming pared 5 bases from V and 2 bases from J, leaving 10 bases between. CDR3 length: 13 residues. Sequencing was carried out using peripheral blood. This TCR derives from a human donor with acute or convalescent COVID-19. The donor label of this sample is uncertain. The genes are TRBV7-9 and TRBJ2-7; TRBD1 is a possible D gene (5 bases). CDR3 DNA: TGTGCCAGCAGCCTTCGACAGCCCTACGAGCAGTACTTC. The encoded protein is CASSLRQPYEQYF.